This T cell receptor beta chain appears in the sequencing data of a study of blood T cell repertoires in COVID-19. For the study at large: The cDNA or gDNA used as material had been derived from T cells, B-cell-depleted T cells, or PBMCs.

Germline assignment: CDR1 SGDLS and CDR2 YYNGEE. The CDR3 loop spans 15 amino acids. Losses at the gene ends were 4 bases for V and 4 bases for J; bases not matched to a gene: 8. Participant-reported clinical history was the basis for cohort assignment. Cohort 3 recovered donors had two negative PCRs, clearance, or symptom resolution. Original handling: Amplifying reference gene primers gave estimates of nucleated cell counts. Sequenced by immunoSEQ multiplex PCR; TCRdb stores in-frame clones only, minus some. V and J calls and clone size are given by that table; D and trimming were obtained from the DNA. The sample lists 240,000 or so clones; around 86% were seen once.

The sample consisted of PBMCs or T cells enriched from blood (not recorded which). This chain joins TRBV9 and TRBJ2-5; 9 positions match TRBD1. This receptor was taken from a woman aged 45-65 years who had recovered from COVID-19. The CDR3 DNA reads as TGTGCCAGCAGCCTCAGGACAGGGGTTGGAGAGACCCAGTACTTC. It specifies CASSLRTGVGETQYF.